This T cell receptor (beta chain) was recovered during a study of shared T cell receptors in the human thymus. CDR3 length: 21 residues. The germline gives CDR1 SNHLY, CDR2 FYNNEI. After removal of 3 bases from V and 0 bases from J, the junction contained 23 bases not matched to a gene. Profiled with immunoSEQ multiplex PCR; TCRdb holds only in-frame clones, not every one. This repertoire shows about 730,000 clones, approximately 83% found once; its top ten account for roughly 0.01%. These data were also reused for a study on human thymus T cells. This second study says: Within thymic and blood repertoires, V and J gene usage appeared to be biased. A high degree of thymic repertoire overlap among unrelated individuals was reported in related research.

The sequenced sample was thymocytes. The receptor was derived from a girl less than two years old with a congenital heart defect. The rearrangement links TRBV2 to TRBJ2-7; 7 nucleotides line up with TRBD2. CDR3 residues: CASSDRGRGPPLAESSYEQYF. CDR3 DNA: TGTGCCAGCAGTGACCGCGGGAGAGGACCCCCTCTAGCGGAGAGCTCCTACGAGCAGTACTTC. Together with reference TRBV2 and TRBJ2-7, the CDR3 gives the full variable domain: EPEVTQTPSHQVTQMGQEVILRCVPISNHLYFYWYRQILGQKVEFLVSFYNNEISEKSEIFDDQFSVERPDGSNFTLKIRSTKLEDSAMYFCASSDRGRGPPLAESSYEQYFGPGTRLTVT.